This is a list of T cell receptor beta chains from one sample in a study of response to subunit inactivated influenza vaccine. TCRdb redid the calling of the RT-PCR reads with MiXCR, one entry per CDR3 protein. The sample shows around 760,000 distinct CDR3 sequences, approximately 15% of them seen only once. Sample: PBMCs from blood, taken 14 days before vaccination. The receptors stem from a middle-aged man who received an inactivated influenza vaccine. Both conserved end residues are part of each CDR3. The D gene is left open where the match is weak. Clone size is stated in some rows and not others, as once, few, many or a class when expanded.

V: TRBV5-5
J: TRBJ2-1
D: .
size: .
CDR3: CASRIAVGRNEQFF
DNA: TGTGCCAGCAGGATAGCGGTAGGGAGGAATGAGCAGTTCTTC

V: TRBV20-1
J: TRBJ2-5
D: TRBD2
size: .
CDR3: CSALSGARETQYF
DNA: TGCAGTGCTCTTAGCGGGGCCCGCGAGACCCAGTACTTC

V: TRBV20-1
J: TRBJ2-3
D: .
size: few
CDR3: CSASGGGATDTQYF
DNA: TGCAGTGCTAGCGGAGGGGGCGCAACAGATACGCAGTATTTT

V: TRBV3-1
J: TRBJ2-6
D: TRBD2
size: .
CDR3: CASSQGVPGGNVLTF
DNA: TGTGCCAGCAGCCAAGGGGTCCCGGGGGGCAACGTCCTGACTTTC

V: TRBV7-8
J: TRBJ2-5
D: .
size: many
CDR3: CASSLGGRERETQYF
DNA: TGTGCCAGCAGCTTAGGCGGAAGGGAGAGAGAGACCCAGTACTTC

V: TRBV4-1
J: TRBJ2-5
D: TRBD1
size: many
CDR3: CASSQDYRRQGKETQYF
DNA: TGCGCCAGCAGCCAAGATTACCGCCGACAGGGGAAGGAGACCCAGTACTTC

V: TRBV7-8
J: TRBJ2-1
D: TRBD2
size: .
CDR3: CASSTEGLAGSNNEQFF
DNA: TGTGCCAGCAGCACAGAGGGGCTAGCGGGGAGTAACAATGAGCAGTTCTTC

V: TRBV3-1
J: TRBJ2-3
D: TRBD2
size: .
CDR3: CASSRLLAGSTDTQYF
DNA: TGTGCTAGCAGTCGACTACTAGCGGGATCCACAGATACGCAGTATTTT

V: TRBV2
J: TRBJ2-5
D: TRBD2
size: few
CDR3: CASSELALAVETQYF
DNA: TGTGCCAGCAGTGAACTCGCCCTAGCGGTTGAGACCCAGTACTTC

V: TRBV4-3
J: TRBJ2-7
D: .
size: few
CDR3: CASSQVRTGQIGAHEQYF
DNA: TGCGCCAGCAGCCAAGTTCGGACGGGGCAGATCGGGGCCCACGAGCAGTACTTC

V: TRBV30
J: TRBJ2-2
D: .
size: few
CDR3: CAWSQQNTGELFF
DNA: TGTGCCTGGAGTCAACAGAACACCGGGGAGCTGTTTTTT

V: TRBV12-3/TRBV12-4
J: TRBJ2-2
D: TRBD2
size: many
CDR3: CASTPGGTTWNTGELFF
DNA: TGTGCCAGCACCCCAGGAGGGACTACCTGGAACACCGGGGAGCTGTTTTTT

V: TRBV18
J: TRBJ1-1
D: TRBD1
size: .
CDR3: CASSPPGTGNTEAFF
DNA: TGTGCCAGCTCACCACCAGGGACAGGGAACACTGAAGCTTTCTTT

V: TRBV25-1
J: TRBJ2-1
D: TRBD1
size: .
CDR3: CASSGVGGTGGTYNEQFF
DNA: TGTGCCAGCAGTGGAGTTGGGGGGACAGGTGGCACCTACAATGAGCAGTTCTTC

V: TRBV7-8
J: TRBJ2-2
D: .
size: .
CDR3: CASRTRKGNTGELFF
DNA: TGTGCCAGCAGGACCCGAAAGGGGAACACCGGGGAGCTGTTTTTT

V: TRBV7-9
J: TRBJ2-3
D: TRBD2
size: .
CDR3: CASTIASGGYTDTQYF
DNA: TGTGCCAGCACGATCGCCAGCGGGGGGTACACAGATACGCAGTATTTT

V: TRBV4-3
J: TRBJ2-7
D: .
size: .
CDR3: CASSQEGAGEQYF
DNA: TGCGCCAGCAGCCAAGAAGGCGCTGGGGAGCAGTACTTC

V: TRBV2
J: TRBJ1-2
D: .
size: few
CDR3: CASSEGGAGYGYTF
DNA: TGTGCCAGCAGTGAAGGGGGCGCAGGGTATGGCTACACCTTC

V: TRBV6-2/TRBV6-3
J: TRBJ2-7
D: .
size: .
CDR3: CASNRPIDYEQYF
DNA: TGTGCCAGCAATCGTCCAATCGACTACGAGCAGTACTTC

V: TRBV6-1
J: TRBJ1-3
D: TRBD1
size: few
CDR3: CASSEARGRTGNTIYF
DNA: TGTGCCAGCAGTGAAGCTAGGGGGCGGACTGGAAACACCATATATTTT

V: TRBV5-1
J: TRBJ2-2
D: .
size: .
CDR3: CASSLDTGRSGELFF
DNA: TGCGCCAGCAGCTTGGACACAGGGAGGTCCGGGGAGCTGTTTTTT

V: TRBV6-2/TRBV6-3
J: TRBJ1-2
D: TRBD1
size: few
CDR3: CASSYHRDSGIAGGYTF
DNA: TGTGCCAGCAGTTACCACCGGGACAGTGGAATTGCGGGAGGCTACACCTTC

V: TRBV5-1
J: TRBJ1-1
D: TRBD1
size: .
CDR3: CASSIPGQGEGEAFF
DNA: TGCGCCAGCAGCATCCCGGGACAGGGCGAGGGGGAAGCTTTCTTT

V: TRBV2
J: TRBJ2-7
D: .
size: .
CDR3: CASSEWQASYEQYF
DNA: TGTGCCAGCAGTGAATGGCAGGCATCCTACGAGCAGTACTTC

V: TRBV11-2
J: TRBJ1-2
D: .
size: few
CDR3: CASSSSMDGYGYTF
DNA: TGTGCCAGCAGCTCTTCGATGGACGGCTATGGCTACACCTTC

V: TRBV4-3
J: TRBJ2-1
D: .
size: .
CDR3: CASSLGVRSYNEQFF
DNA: TGCGCCAGCAGCCTCGGAGTTCGGTCCTACAATGAGCAGTTCTTC

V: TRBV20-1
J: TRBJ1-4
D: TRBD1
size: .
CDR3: CSARLGQGSEKLFF
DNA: TGCAGTGCTAGACTGGGACAGGGTAGCGAAAAACTGTTTTTT

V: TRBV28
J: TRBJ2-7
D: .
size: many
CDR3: CASSLSPAADSYEQYF
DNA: TGTGCCAGCAGTTTATCCCCTGCAGCTGACTCCTACGAGCAGTACTTC

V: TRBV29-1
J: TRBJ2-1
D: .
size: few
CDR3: CSTRGENNEQFF
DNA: TGCAGCACTAGGGGGGAGAACAATGAGCAGTTCTTC

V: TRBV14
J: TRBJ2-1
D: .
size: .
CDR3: CASSPGEAPGSYNEQFF
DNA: TGTGCCAGCAGCCCGGGAGAGGCCCCGGGCTCCTACAATGAGCAGTTCTTC

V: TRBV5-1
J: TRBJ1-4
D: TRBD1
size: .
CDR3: CASSTTGTGGEKLFF
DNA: TGCGCCAGCAGCACAACCGGGACAGGGGGTGAAAAACTGTTTTTT

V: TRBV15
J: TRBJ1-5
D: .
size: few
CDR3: CATTPLGQDQPQHF
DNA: TGTGCCACCACCCCGTTGGGCCAGGATCAGCCCCAGCATTTT

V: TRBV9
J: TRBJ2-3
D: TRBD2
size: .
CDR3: CASSVEDSGRAGDTQYF
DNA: TGTGCCAGCAGCGTAGAGGATAGCGGGAGGGCCGGAGATACGCAGTATTTT

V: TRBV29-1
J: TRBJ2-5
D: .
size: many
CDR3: CSLTQDRQETQYF
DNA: TGCAGCCTCACCCAAGACAGGCAAGAGACCCAGTACTTC

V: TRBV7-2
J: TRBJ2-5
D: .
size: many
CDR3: CASSSIRELQETQYF
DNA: TGTGCCAGCAGCTCGATCCGGGAATTACAAGAGACCCAGTACTTC

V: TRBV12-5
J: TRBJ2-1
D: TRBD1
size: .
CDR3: CASASGQGPYNEQFF
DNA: TGTGCTAGTGCCTCAGGACAGGGCCCTTACAATGAGCAGTTCTTC

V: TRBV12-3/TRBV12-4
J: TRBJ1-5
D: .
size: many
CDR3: CASSFSLIQPQHF
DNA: TGTGCCAGCAGTTTTTCACTGATCCAGCCCCAGCATTTT